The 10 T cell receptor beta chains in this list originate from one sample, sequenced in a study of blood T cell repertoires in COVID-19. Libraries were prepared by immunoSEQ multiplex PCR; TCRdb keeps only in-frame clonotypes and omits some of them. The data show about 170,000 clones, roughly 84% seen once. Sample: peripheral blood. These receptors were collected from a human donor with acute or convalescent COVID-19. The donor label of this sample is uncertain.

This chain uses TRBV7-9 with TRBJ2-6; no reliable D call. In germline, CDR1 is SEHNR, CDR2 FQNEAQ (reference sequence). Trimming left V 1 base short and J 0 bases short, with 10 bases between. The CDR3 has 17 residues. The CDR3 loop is CASSLDFPSSGANVLTF. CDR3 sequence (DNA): TGTGCCAGCAGCTTAGATTTTCCTAGCTCTGGGGCCAACGTCCTGACTTTC.

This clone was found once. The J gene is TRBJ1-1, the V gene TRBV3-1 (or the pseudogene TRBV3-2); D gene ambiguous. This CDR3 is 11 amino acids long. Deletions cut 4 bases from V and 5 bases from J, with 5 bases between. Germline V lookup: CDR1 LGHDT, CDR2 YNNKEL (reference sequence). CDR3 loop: CASSRGTEAFF. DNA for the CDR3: TGTGCCAGCAGCCGCGGAACTGAAGCTTTCTTT.

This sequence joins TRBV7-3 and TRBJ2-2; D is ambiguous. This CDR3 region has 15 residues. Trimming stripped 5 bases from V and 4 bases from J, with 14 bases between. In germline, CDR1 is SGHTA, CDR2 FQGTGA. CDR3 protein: CASSPNGEPTGELFF. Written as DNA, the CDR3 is TGTGCCAGCAGCCCGAACGGTGAGCCCACCGGGGAGCTGTTTTTT.

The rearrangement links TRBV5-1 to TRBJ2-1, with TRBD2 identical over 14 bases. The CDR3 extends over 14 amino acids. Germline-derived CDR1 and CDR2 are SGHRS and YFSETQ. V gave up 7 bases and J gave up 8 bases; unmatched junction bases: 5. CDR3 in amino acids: CASGTSGSWDEQFF. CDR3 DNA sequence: TGCGCCAGCGGGACTAGCGGGAGTTGGGATGAGCAGTTCTTC.

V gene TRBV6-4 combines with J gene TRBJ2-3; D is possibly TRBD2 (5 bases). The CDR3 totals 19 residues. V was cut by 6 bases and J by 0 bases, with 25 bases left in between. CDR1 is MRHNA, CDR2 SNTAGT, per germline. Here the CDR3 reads CASRGSSRASHPSTDTQYF. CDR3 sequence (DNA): TGTGCCAGCAGGGGGTCTAGCCGAGCGAGCCACCCAAGCACAGATACGCAGTATTTT.

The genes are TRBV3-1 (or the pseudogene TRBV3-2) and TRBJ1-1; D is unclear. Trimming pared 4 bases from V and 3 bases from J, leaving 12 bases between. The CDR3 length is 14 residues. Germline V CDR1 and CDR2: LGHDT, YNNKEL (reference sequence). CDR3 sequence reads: CASSLGRADTEAFF. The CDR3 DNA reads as TGTGCCAGCAGCCTCGGGAGGGCGGACACTGAAGCTTTCTTT.

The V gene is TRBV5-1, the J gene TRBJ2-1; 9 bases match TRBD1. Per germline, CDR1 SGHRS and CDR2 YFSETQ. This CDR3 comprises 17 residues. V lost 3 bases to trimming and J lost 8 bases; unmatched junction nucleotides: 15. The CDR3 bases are TGCGCCAGCAGCTCTATCCCCAGGGACAGGGCGTTCGATGAGCAGTTCTTC. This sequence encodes CASSSIPRDRAFDEQFF.

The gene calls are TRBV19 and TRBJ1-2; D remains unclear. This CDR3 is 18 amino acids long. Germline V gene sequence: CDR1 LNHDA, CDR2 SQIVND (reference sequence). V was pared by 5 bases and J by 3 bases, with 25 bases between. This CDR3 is CASSLPETGSRRDYGYTF. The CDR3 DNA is TGTGCCAGTAGTCTCCCCGAGACGGGGTCAAGGCGGGACTATGGCTACACCTTC. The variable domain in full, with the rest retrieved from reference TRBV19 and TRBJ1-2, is DGGITQSPKYLFRKEGQNVTLSCEQNLNHDAMYWYRQDPGQGLRLIYYSQIVNDFQKGDIAEGYSVSREKKESFPLTVTSAQKNPTAFYLCASSLPETGSRRDYGYTFGSGTRLTVV.

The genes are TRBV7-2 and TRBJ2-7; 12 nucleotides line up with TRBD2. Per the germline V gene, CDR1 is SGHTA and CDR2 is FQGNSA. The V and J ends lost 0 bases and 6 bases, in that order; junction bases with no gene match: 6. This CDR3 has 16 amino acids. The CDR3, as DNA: TGTGCCAGCAGCTTAGCGCCTAGCGGGAGGGCCGCCGAGCAGTACTTC. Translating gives CASSLAPSGRAAEQYF.

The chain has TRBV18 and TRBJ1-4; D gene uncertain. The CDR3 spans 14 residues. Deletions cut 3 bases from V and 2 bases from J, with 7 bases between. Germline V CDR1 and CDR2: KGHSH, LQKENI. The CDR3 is CASSPAGTNEKLFF. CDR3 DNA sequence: TGTGCCAGCTCACCGGCGGGGACTAATGAAAAACTGTTTTTT.